This record covers a single T cell receptor beta chain. This sample was included in a study of radiotherapy plus CTLA-4 blockade in lung cancer. Enrolled patients, whose metastatic non-small-cell lung cancer was chemo-refractory, received focal radiation plus CTLA-4 blockade with ipilimumab. Germline values: CDR1 LGHNA, CDR2 YSLEER. The J segment lost 6 bases and the V segment lost 2 bases, leaving 3 bases of the junction unmatched. The CDR3 has 14 amino acids. Profiled with immunoSEQ multiplex PCR; TCRdb holds only in-frame clones, not every one. Of fewer than 150,000 clones listed, roughly 80% were seen once; the top ten hold about 5.2%.

This specimen was peripheral blood, taken from a patient treated with radiotherapy plus ipilimumab. The genes are TRBV4-3 and TRBJ1-1, with 10 bases lining up with TRBD1. This receptor was taken from a human donor with non-small cell lung cancer who had a partial response to radiotherapy plus ipilimumab. CDR3 residues: CASSQQDRGAEAFF. The CDR3 bases are TGCGCCAGCAGCCAACAGGACAGGGGGGCTGAAGCTTTCTTT.